This T cell receptor (beta chain) was sequenced during a study of blood T cell repertoires in COVID-19 (dated by TCRdb to the early 2020s). Turning to the overall study: The collaborator samples originated in the United States, Italy and Spain and spanned the acute and convalescent phases of COVID-19. The samples were drawn from two sources: the first 160 participants of the ongoing ImmuneRACE study, and approximately 1,300 subjects contributed by 6 global collaborators. HLA class I and class II types, where available, came from metadata supplied by the sample provider rather than from assay-based typing. The material from the prospective study consisted of cDNA or gDNA derived from T cells, B-cell-depleted T cells, or PBMCs. A freely available public database, intended as a resource for researchers studying the immune response to SARS-CoV-2, is where the repertoires were released. The sample metadata nearly always contained a de-identified subject ID, COVID-19 status, age in years and sex. Deeply sampled blood TCRbeta repertoires from subjects exposed to, actively infected with, or recovered from COVID-19 were included in the dataset. The paper as a whole reports these results and caveats: How much clinical and demographic metadata was included differed by source and by participant, and the metadata was provided uncurated.

With regard to this clone: Its antigen is unknown. Base qualities are not recorded, but no much larger clone differs from it by a single base.

Deletion took 1 base off V and 0 bases off J, with a span of 12 bases between the germline ends. The germline V gene supplies CDR1 KGHSH and CDR2 LQKENI. The CDR3 measures 16 amino acids from cysteine to phenylalanine. Only the CDR3 region is kept as DNA, spanning 48 bases read in frame from base 1. TCRbeta CDR3 regions were amplified from genomic DNA by means of the immunoSEQ Assay, a bias-controlled multiplex PCR. As for the original processing: The number of nucleated cells in each sample was estimated by amplification of reference gene primers within the assay. To quantify the absolute abundance of each unique TCRbeta CDR3 rearrangement, sequence reads were collapsed and filtered. For each sample, productive Simpson clonality was calculated as the square root of Simpson's diversity index across productive rearrangements. The clones in this table, taken by TCRdb from immuneACCESS, are in-frame only. Not every clone is retained; where verified, under half of the shortfall comes from an unresolved V gene, and the cause of the rest is unknown. D and trimming come from the DNA, and the V and J calls and clone size come from that table. Across this sample there are tens of thousands of clones, with 85% to 90% seen only once. The top ten hold around 4% of the sample.

Each collaborating institution followed its own protocols to collect whole blood in K2EDTA tubes. For TCRbeta analysis, collaborator samples were shipped as frozen whole blood, as isolated PBMCs, or as DNA extracted from either sample type. The sequenced sample was peripheral blood. The sequence came from a man aged 60-69 years with acute or convalescent COVID-19. The V and J genes are TRBV18 and TRBJ1-2; 5 matching bases give a weak D call of TRBD1. The DNA sequence is TGTGCCAGCTCACCACGGGGGGGAGAAGCTAACTATGGCTACACCTTC. This encodes CASSPRGGEANYGYTF.